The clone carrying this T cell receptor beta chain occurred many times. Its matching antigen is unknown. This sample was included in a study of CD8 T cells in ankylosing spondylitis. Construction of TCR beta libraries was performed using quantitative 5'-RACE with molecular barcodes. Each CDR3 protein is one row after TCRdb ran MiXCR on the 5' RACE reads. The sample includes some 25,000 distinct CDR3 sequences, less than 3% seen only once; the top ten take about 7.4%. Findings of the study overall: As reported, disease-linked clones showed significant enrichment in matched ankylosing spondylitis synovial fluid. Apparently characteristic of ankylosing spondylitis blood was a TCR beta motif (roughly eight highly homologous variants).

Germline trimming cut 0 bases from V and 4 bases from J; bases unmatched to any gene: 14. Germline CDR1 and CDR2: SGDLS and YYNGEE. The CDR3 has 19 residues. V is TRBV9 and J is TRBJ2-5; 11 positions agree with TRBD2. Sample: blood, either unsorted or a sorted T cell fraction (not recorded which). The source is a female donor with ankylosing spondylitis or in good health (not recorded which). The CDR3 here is CASSVEGNLGLAATETQYF. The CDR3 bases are TGTGCCAGCAGCGTAGAGGGAAACTTGGGACTAGCGGCAACAGAGACCCAGTACTTC.